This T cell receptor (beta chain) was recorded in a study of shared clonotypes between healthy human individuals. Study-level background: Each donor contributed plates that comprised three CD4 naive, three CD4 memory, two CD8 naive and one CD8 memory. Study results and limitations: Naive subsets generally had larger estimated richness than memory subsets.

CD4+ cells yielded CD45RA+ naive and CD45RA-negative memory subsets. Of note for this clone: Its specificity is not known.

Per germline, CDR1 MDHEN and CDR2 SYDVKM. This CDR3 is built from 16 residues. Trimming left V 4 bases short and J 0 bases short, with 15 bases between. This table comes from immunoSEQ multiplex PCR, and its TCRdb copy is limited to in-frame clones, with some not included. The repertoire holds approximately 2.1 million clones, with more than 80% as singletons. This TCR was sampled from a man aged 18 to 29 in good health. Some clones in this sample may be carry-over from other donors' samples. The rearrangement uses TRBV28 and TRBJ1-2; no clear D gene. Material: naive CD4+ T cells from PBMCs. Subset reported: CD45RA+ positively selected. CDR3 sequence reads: CASSYRRSGANYGYTF. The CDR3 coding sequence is TGTGCCAGCAGTTACCGGAGGAGTGGAGCTAACTATGGCTACACCTTC.